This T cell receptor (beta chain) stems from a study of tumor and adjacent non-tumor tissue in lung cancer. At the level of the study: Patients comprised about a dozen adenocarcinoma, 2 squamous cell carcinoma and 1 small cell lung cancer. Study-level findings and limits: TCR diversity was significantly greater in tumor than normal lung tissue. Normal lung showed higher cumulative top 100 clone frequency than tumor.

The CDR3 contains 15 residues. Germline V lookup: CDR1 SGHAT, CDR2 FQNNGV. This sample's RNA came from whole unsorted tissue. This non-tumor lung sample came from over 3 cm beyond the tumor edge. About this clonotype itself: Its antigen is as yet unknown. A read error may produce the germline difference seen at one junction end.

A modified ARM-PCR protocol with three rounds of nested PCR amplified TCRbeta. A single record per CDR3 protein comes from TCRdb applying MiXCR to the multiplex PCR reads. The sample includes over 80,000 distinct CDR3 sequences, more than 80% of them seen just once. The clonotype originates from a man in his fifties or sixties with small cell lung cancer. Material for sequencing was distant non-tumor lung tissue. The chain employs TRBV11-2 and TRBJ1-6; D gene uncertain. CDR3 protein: CASSRAWAFNSPLNF. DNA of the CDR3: TGTGCCAGCAGCAGGGCTTGGGCCTTCAATTCACCCCTCAACTTT.